This T cell receptor beta chain emerged from a study of cytotoxic CD8 clonotypes in ibrutinib-treated CLL. The junction had 3 bases not matched to a gene; V was cut back by 8 bases and J by 4 bases. This CDR3 spans 12 amino acids. Germline CDR1 GTSNPN, CDR2 SVGIG (reference sequence). Depths of 1 in 200,000 to 1 in 1 million T cells were the sequencing target. Method: immunoSEQ multiplex PCR; TCRdb's copy keeps in-frame clones and lacks some. The sample includes some 200,000 clones, nearly 80% of them seen just once. About this clone: What it binds is not known.

Overall study results and limits: Sustained-remission patients were sampled at different times than progressing patients were.

The receptor comes from a human donor with chronic lymphocytic leukemia. The material was PBMCs, obtained after 12 months of ibrutinib treatment. The rearrangement uses TRBV30 and TRBJ2-1; TRBD1 aligns across 9 bases. The CDR3: CAGQGRYNEQFF. In DNA, the CDR3 is TGTGCCGGACAGGGGAGGTACAATGAGCAGTTCTTC. Supplemented by reference TRBV30 and TRBJ2-1, the full variable domain reads SQTIHQWPATLVQPVGSPLSLECTVEGTSNPNLYWYRQAAGRGLQLLFYSVGIGQISSEVPQNLSASRPQDRQFILSSKKLLLSDSGFYLCAGQGRYNEQFFGPGTRLTVL.